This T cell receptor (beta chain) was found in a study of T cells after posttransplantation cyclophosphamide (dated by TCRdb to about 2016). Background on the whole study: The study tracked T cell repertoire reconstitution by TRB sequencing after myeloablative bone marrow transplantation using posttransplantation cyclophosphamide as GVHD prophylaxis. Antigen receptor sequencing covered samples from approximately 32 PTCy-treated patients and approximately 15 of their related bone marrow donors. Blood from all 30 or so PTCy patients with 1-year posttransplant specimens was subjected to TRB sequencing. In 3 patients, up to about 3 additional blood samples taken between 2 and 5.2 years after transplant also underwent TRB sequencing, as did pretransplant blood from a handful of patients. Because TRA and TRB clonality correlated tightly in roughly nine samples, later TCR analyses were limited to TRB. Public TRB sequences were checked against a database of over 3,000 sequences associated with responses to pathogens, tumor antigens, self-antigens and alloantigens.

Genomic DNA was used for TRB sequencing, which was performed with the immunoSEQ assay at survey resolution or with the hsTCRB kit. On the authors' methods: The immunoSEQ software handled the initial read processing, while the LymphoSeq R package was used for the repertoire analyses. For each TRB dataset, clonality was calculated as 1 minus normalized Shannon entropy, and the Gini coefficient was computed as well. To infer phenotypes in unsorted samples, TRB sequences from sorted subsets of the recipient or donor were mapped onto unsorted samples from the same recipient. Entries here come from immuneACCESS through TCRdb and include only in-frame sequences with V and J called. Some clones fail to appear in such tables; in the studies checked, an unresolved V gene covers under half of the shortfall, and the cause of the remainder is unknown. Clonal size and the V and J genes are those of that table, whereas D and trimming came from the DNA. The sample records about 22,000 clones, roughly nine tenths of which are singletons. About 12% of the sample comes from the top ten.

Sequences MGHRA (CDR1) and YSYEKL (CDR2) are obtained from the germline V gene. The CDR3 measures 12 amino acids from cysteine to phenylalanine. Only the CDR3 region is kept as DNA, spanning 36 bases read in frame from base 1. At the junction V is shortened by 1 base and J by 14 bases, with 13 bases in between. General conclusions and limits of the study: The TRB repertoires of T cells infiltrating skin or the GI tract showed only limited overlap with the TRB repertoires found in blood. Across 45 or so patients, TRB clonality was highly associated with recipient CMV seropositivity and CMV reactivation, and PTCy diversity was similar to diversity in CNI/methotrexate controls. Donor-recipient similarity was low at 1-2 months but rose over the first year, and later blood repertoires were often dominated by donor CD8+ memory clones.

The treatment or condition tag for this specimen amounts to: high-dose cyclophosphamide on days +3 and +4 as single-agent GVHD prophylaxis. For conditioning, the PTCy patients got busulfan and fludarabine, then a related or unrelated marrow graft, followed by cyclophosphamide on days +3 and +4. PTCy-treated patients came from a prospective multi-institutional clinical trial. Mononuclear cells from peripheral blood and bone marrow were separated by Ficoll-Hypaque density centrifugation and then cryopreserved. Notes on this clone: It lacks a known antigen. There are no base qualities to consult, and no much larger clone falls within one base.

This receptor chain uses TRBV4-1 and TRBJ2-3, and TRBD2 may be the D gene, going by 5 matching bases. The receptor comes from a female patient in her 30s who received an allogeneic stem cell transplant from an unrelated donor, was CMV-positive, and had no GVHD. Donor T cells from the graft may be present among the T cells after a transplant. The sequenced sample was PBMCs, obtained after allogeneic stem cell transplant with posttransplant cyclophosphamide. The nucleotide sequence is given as TGCGCCAGCAGCCAAGCCGGGGTACCTAGGTATTTT. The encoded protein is CASSQAGVPRYF.